This T cell receptor beta chain was obtained from a study of OX40 agonist ivuxolimab in advanced cancers. Overall study: Ivuxolimab, an antibody acting as an agonist of OX40 (CD134), was used to treat patients. Study results and limitations: In CD8+ T cells, expanded clones were on average more numerous than in CD4+. Dose levels from 0.1 to 3.0 mg/kg saw CD4+ and CD8+ blood T cells expand clonally by week 6.

Autoimmune disease history or systemic immunosuppression disqualified patients. Clones were read by immunoSEQ multiplex PCR, and TCRdb kept only the in-frame ones, dropping some. The data show 13,000 to 15,000 clones, 70% to 75% seen once. Germline CDR1 SGHDT, CDR2 YYEEEE. J lost 4 bases, V lost 3 bases, and 14 bases had no gene match. The CDR3 totals 17 residues. As concerns this clone: The target antigen is unknown.

The chain couples TRBV5-6 to TRBJ2-3; 7 bases fit TRBD2. This TCR was sampled from an adult with an advanced solid tumor such as melanoma, head and neck, liver or kidney cancer. The sample here was CD4+ or CD8+ T cells sorted from blood, taken in a trial of the OX40 agonist ivuxolimab. The CDR3 is CASSSPGLQMGPDTQYF. CDR3 nucleotide sequence: TGTGCCAGCAGCTCCCCGGGACTACAAATGGGTCCAGATACGCAGTATTTT.